This T cell receptor (beta chain) was documented in a study of CXCR3-negative and CXCR3-positive naive CD8 T cells. Overall study results and limits: Hydrophobicity was higher for TRB CDR3s found in CXCR3-positive naive cells than in CXCR3-negative naive cells.

In the case of this clonotype: Its antigen is unidentified.

Through 5' RACE with UMI labels, the TRB cDNA libraries were prepared. TCRdb reprocessed the 5' RACE reads and keeps a single row for each CDR3 protein, giving no DNA. The sample is made up of 130,000 to 150,000 distinct CDR3 sequences, and the top ten hold 0.25% to 0.3% of it. Germline loops: CDR1 PRHDT, CDR2 FYEKMQ (reference sequence). The CDR3 length is 14 residues. The sequenced sample consisted of naive CXCR3+ CD8+ T cells from blood. Subset denoted: CD45RO-CCR7+CD27+CD95- naive CD8+ T cells expressing CXCR3 (TNR3+). The chain couples TRBV13 to TRBJ2-7; TCRdb designates TRBD1, a call that cannot be tested without DNA. The TCR sequence derives from a human donor in good health. Some clones in this sample may be carry-over from other donors' samples. The CDR3 loop is CASSRGISSYEQYF. The full variable domain, rest sourced from reference TRBV13 and TRBJ2-7, is AAGVIQSPRHLIKEKRETATLKCYPIPRHDTVYWYQQGPGQDPQFLISFYEKMQSDKGSIPDRFSAQQFSDYHSELNMSSLELGDSALYFCASSRGISSYEQYFGPGTRLTVT.